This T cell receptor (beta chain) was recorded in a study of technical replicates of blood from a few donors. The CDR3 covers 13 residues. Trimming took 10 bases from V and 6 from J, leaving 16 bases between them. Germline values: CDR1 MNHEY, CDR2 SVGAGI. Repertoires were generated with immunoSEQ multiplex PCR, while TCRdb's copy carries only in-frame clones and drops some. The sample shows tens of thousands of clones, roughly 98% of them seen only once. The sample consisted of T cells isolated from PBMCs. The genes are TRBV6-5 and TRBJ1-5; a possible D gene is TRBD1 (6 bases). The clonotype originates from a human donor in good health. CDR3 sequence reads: CAIQAGVGQPQHF. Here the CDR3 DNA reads TGTGCCATCCAAGCAGGGGTGGGTCAGCCCCAGCATTTT.